This T cell receptor beta chain was sequenced during a study of cytomegalovirus exposure and HLA in healthy donors (TCRdb year 2017). General notes on the study: An earlier analysis of approximately 640 of the donors reported about 250 Gb of sequence data and some 120 million unique TCR beta sequences from 150 million to 200 million T cells. Approximately 300 gigabases of sequencing data and 80 million or so unique TCR sequences were included in an early release covering about 700 HLA-typed donors. Among the roughly 400 genotyped donors, about 85% belonged to the genetic ancestry cluster associated with self-reported Caucasian donors. The study aimed to test whether cataloging public T cell receptors could reveal signatures of past pathogen exposure. Using immunosequencing, the study profiled T cell repertoires from around 670 subjects and related those repertoires to cytomegalovirus serostatus. Besides the first cohort of more than 650 subjects, a separate validation cohort made up of 120 different subjects was used. The study combined high-throughput TCR immunosequencing, statistical association of individual TCRs with disease status, and machine learning to predict cytomegalovirus infection status. A later analysis re-analyzed previously published TCR beta repertoires from 666 donors and added high-resolution HLA genotyping to study TCR occurrence patterns. In the later analysis, no new phenotypic data were used to find candidate immune exposures; instead, reliance was placed on TCR beta sequences and their occurrence across donors. An earlier analysis of fewer than 750 of the donors used high-throughput TCR beta sequencing to judge whether each TCR beta V gene segment behaved as functional or pseudogenic. Alongside the repertoire data, information on donor age, sex, ethnicity and CMV serostatus was compiled. A later genetic analysis used genome-wide SNP genotypes for about 55% of the 666 donors, treating that subset as a discovery cohort. Every discovery cohort repertoire had been produced on one sequencing platform. HLA typing included class I and class II loci at four-digit resolution. The number of donors typed differed by locus, with about 629-630 for A, B, C, DRB1 and DQB1, around 500 for DQA1, 600 to 610 for DPA1, and approximately 470 for DPB1. Because of strong linkage in the cohort, roughly five DR-DQ haplotypes were treated as single units for association and clustering. Across around 400 genotyped donors of the cohort, an average of approximately 220,000 unique TCR beta nucleotide sequences per donor were sequenced, and 15% to 20% of those sequences were non-productive.

The library was obtained by the immunoSEQ multiplex PCR assay. For the multiplex PCR, a mixture combining 60 forward primers for TCR Vbeta segments and 13 reverse primers for TCR Jbeta segments was used. A multiplex PCR assay on genomic DNA amplified the CDR3 region of rearranged TCR beta genes. The amplified TCR beta libraries were sequenced on the Illumina HiSeq System as 87-base-pair reads. The paper's processing steps were these. A later analysis tallied around 80 million unique TCR beta chains across the 666 repertoires, and around 12 million of those chains were shared by two or more donors. Raw reads were error-corrected and collapsed into unique sequences by a nearest-neighbor algorithm in which closely related sequences were merged to remove PCR and sequencing errors. Alignment of CDR3 sequences to IMGT reference sequences was used to assign V, D and J gene segments. For a sequence to be retained, a match of at least six nucleotides was required to both a V gene segment and a J gene segment. A rearrangement was called productive if the CDR3 had no stop codons and remained in frame with V and J, and every other rearrangement was called non-productive. CDR3 was defined by IMGT convention, running from the second conserved V-encoded cysteine to the conserved J-encoded phenylalanine. In an earlier analysis of roughly 610 of the donors, sequences lacking an unambiguous match to a single V gene segment were excluded. An earlier analysis of 587 of the donors classified V segments as functional when productive rearrangements were above 56.7% and as segregating when the standard deviation between donors was above 5%. A statistical classification framework was developed to diagnose cytomegalovirus status using the catalog of TCR beta chain sequences. In a later analysis, V and J genes were assigned by comparing TCR nucleotide sequences against IMGT/GENE-DB human TR gene sequences. In a later analysis, CDR3 sequences and most-parsimonious VDJ recombination scenarios were assigned using the TCRdist pipeline. In a later analysis, each TCR beta chain was defined by its CDR3 amino acid sequence together with its V-gene family, and reads lacking a unique V-gene family were excluded. As a way to deal with suspected cross-contamination and a sequencing artifact, a later analysis dropped roughly 600 nucleotide sequences that were highly shared and had low generation probability. For each public chain, a later analysis derived a clonal expansion index from normalized ranks of inferred template counts within each repertoire. A later analysis computed generation probabilities with a VDJ recombination model fitted to out-of-frame rearrangements, and checked the results against IGoR. In a later analysis, TCR-TCR, TCR-HLA and TCR-CMV co-occurrence was scored with hypergeometric tests, and a repertoire-size bias correction was applied to TCR pairs. In a later analysis, false discovery rates were estimated by permuting HLA or CMV assignments 20 times. A later analysis grouped co-occurring TCRs with DBSCAN, adding TCRdist sequence similarity when clustering within HLA-allele-positive subsets. Repertoires with fewer than 30,000 or more than 120,000 public chains, plus five repertoires with anomalous nucleotide sharing, were excluded from co-occurrence clustering. The clones in this table, taken by TCRdb from immuneACCESS, are in-frame only. Not every clone is retained; where verified, under half of the shortfall comes from an unresolved V gene, and the cause of the rest is unknown. The V and J calls and the clone size are those of that table, but D and trimming were determined from the DNA. The sample has about 160,000 clones on record, roughly 81% of them singletons. The ten largest clones capture about 13% of the sample.

With regard to this clone: What antigen it recognizes has not been identified. Base quality data are lacking; no much larger clone is found one base away.

In total, about 650 healthy bone marrow donors made up the cohort. All cohort members were sampled while nominally healthy, although unrecorded immune exposures were likely present. The donor was CMV seronegative and belonged to the group of more than 300 seronegative cohort members. Every donor gave a peripheral blood sample, and the peripheral blood mononuclear cells from that sample were used for TCR beta sequencing. The Qiagen DNeasy Blood Extraction Kit was used to extract genomic DNA from the blood cell samples. Study-level results and caveats: A group of highly shared sequence variants was considered likely to be a technical artifact of the sequencing pipeline. In vitro tests confirmed that three of the cytomegalovirus-associated TCR beta chains recognize cytomegalovirus antigens. Because some donors lacked HLA typing at each locus, the association tests relied only on the typed subset. Correlated functional status among segregating V segments might reflect linkage disequilibrium, but an unknown experimental factor could not be ruled out. A later analysis found that HLA-associated TCR beta chains were more clonally expanded and had lower generation probabilities than equally common non-associated chains. The authors suggested that the approach could potentially be generalized to other disease states and immunological phenotypes. Most TCR sequences were seen in very few donors, while some public TCRs were found in many individuals. The only immune exposure information available for the cohort was CMV serostatus. A further reported finding was that TCR beta sequences accurately predicted the HLA-A and HLA-B alleles for most subjects in the first cohort. In this cohort, only TCR beta chains were sequenced, and detectable features were limited by the absence of alpha or paired-chain data. The classifier was reported to diagnose cytomegalovirus status with high specificity and sensitivity in both the original cohort and the validation cohort. A later analysis found that TCR association rates varied across HLA loci, with DRB1 alleles showing the most associated TCRs and HLA-C alleles the fewest. In a later analysis, most CMV-associated TCR beta chains were found to appear HLA-restricted, with HLA associations seemingly driven largely by CMV exposure. According to a later genetic analysis, donors in an Asian-associated ancestry cluster had fewer N-insertions in productive TCRs than the roughly 660-donor mean. A later analysis associated about 17,000 TCR beta sequences with specific HLA alleles at a false discovery rate of 0.05. Sequencing depth was assumed to be roughly uniform across donors in the presence/absence analyses, though that assumption may not hold. Over 15 rarely observed V segments, including chromosome 9 orphons, were excluded from the earlier analysis of several hundred of the donors because counts were too low. An earlier analysis of roughly 570 of the donors showed that most TCR beta V segments appeared in productive rearrangements either about 90% or about 30% of the time, which broadly matched IMGT annotations. When HLA alleles, especially DR and DQ, strongly co-occurred, TCR associations were difficult to assign to individual alleles. An association between a missense DCLRE1C variant and V-gene and J-gene trimming of TCR beta chains was found in a later genetic analysis and replicated in an independent cohort. Several of the top co-occurrence clusters appeared to be linked to parvovirus B19, influenza, CMV and Epstein-Barr virus, according to a later analysis. The study gave a list of some 150 TCR beta chains associated with cytomegalovirus.

Sequencing was performed on PBMCs. The TCR was taken from a woman aged 45-65 years in good health and CMV-seronegative.

For the CDR3, the sequence is CASSLVISVEAFF. At the DNA level, the sequence is TGTGCCAGCAGCTTAGTGATCTCGGTTGAAGCTTTCTTT. In this chain, TRBV7-9 is recombined with TRBJ1-1; the D gene lacks a confident call. Its CDR3 holds 13 amino acids, cysteine through phenylalanine. Only the CDR3 part of the read is kept: 39 bases, read in frame from the first base. CDR1 and CDR2 (SEHNR, FQNEAQ) derive from the germline V gene (reference sequence). The V and J ends are trimmed by 1 base and 7 bases, leaving 10 bases between them.